The next 25 T cell receptor beta chains were all read from a single sample in a study of CD8 T cells in ankylosing spondylitis (dated 2017 in TCRdb). Library preparation employed 5' RACE. The instrument given in TCRdb is Illumina HiSeq 2500. TCRdb's own reprocessing of the public reads used fastp at Q25 and MiXCR and kept productive beta chains. Here each entry gathers all rows of one CDR3 protein and keeps the most common genes and DNA. The sample contains roughly 150,000 distinct CDR3 sequences, around a third of them found a single time. The ten largest clones take up 6% of the sample. Sequenced input: synovial fluid, either unsorted or a sorted T cell fraction (not recorded which). The receptors derive from a male donor with ankylosing spondylitis.

The V call is TRBV7-2, the J call TRBJ2-5; unclear D gene. The CDR3 spans 11 residues. Per germline, CDR1 SGHTA and CDR2 FQGNSA. V dropped 4 bases and J dropped 8 bases, with 8 bases sitting between them. In DNA, the CDR3 is TGTGCCAGCAGCTCGACCCGTACCCAGTACTTC. Its protein is CASSSTRTQYF.

At least ten counts were recorded for this clonotype. The chain links TRBV12-3 or TRBV12-4 to TRBJ2-3; 11 bases align to TRBD2. The CDR3 has 16 residues. V lost 6 bases and J lost 5; bases outside the gene matches: 10. The CDR3 reads CASSSRVAGGLDTQYF. Here the CDR3 DNA reads TGTGCCAGCAGCTCCCGGGTAGCGGGGGGGCTAGATACGCAGTATTTT.

In its sample, this clonotype was seen a few times. The chain couples TRBV5-1 to TRBJ2-5; D is unclear. This CDR3 contains 12 residues. Germline V CDR1 and CDR2: SGHRS, YFSETQ. Trimming took off 4 bases at V and 1 base at J, with 5 bases between the two ends. The CDR3, as DNA: TGCGCCAGCAGCCACACCCAAGAGACCCAGTACTTC. It is translated as CASSHTQETQYF.

In nucleotides, the CDR3 is TGTGCCAGCAGCCCTCCGCTAGCGGGGGGTACCAGAGAGCAGTTCTTC. Its protein product is CASSPPLAGGTREQFF. The gene calls are TRBV3-1 and TRBJ2-1; 11 positions agree with TRBD2. Germline CDR1 and CDR2: LGHDT and YNNKEL (reference sequence). J lost 10 bases, V lost 4 bases, and 12 bases had no gene match. This CDR3 spans 16 amino acids.

A few counts support this clonotype. The CDR3 spells CASSLRRGDTDTQYF. CDR3 DNA: TGTGCCAGCAGCTTAAGGCGGGGGGACACAGATACGCAGTATTTT. The rearrangement links TRBV11-2 to TRBJ2-3; TRBD2 aligns across 8 bases. This CDR3 comprises 15 residues. The ends lost 2 bases at V and 2 bases at J; junction bases unmatched: 3. Germline assignment: CDR1 SGHAT and CDR2 FQNNGV.

The rearrangement uses TRBV3-1 and TRBJ1-2, with D unclear. The germline CDR1 and CDR2 sequences are LGHDT and YNNKEL (reference sequence). The CDR3 loop spans 13 amino acids. Trimming shortened V by 5 bases and J by 7 bases, and 14 bases separated the two germline ends. The CDR3 reads CASSAGTRSGYTF. CDR3 sequence (DNA): TGTGCCAGCAGCGCAGGAACAAGAAGTGGCTACACCTTC.

This clonotype was picked up a small number of times. This chain uses TRBV3-1 with TRBJ2-1, with 8 bases matching TRBD2. CDR1 is LGHDT, CDR2 YNNKEL, per germline (reference sequence). J lost 10 bases, V lost 1 base, and 12 bases had no gene match. The CDR3 is 16 residues long. The CDR3 here is CASSQASGSFLREQFF. The CDR3 DNA follows: TGTGCCAGCAGCCAAGCGAGCGGGAGTTTCCTGAGAGAGCAGTTCTTC.

In this sample, this clonotype turned up a few times. V and J are TRBV20-1 and TRBJ1-1, with TRBD1 as a possible D gene (5 bases). The CDR3 is 12 amino acids. The germline V gene has CDR1 DFQATT and CDR2 SNEGSKA (reference sequence). The V end lost 5 bases, the J end lost 5 bases, and 12 bases lay between the germline ends. CDR3 nucleotide sequence: TGCAGTGCTGGCCCGGGGGGGACTGAAGCTTTCTTT. Encoded protein: CSAGPGGTEAFF.

This clonotype occurred many times. The CDR3 sequence: CASSPGLAPTQYF. Here the CDR3 DNA reads TGTGCCAGCAGTCCGGGACTAGCGCCGACCCAGTACTTC. This chain connects TRBV28 to TRBJ2-5, with TRBD2 identical over 10 bases. V lost 5 bases and J lost 7; bases outside the gene matches: 4. The CDR3 contains 13 residues. Germline values: CDR1 MDHEN, CDR2 SYDVKM.

This clonotype was picked up a small number of times. V and J are TRBV10-3 and TRBJ1-1; D may be TRBD1 (5 bases). The CDR3 length is 13 residues. CDR1 is ENHRY, CDR2 SYGVKD, per germline. V was trimmed by 2 bases and J by 9 bases, leaving 13 bases between them. For the CDR3, the DNA is TGTGCCATCAGTGAGCAGGGACTCGAGCAAGCTTTCTTT. Amino acids: CAISEQGLEQAFF.

This clonotype has a count of ten or more. The V gene is TRBV28, the J gene TRBJ1-5; the match to TRBD1 covers 8 bases. The trim removed 6 bases at V and 3 bases at J, leaving 7 bases unmatched. Germline V gene lookup returns CDR1 MDHEN and CDR2 SYDVKM. This CDR3 spans 15 amino acids. The CDR3 bases are TGTGCCAGCAGATCGCAGGGGGCACCCAATCAGCCCCAGCATTTT. Its protein product is CASRSQGAPNQPQHF.

The chain couples TRBV27 to TRBJ2-1; 10 bases fit TRBD2. CDR1 MNHEY and CDR2 SMNVEV come from the germline V gene (reference sequence). J was trimmed by 7 bases and V by 7 bases; bases with no gene match: 7. This CDR3 has 14 amino acids. The CDR3: CASKAGGPWNEQFF. The CDR3 DNA reads as TGTGCCAGCAAAGCGGGGGGGCCGTGGAATGAGCAGTTCTTC.

This clonotype has ten or more counts. CDR3 protein: CASSGVGAGGNTIYF. CDR3 coding DNA: TGTGCCAGCAGCGGGGTGGGGGCAGGAGGAAACACCATATATTTT. This sequence joins TRBV7-2 and TRBJ1-3; tentative D call: TRBD1 (6 bases). CDR1 is SGHTA and CDR2 is FQGNSA in the germline V gene. This CDR3 region has 15 residues. V was pared by 5 bases and J by 4 bases, with 15 bases between.

This rearrangement joins TRBV20-1 to TRBJ2-1; 7 nucleotides align to TRBD2. Germline V CDR1 and CDR2: DFQATT, SNEGSKA (reference sequence). Germline trimming cut 3 bases from V and 2 bases from J; bases unmatched to any gene: 4. The CDR3 spans 14 residues. The CDR3 DNA follows: TGCAGTGCTAGGACGGGAGGCACCTACAATGAGCAGTTCTTC. Translating gives CSARTGGTYNEQFF.

This clonotype has more than one count but fewer than ten. The chain couples TRBV28 to TRBJ2-4, with D uncertain. This CDR3 is built from 13 residues. The V gene's germline CDR1 is MDHEN and CDR2 SYDVKM. The ends were cut back, 5 bases at V and 5 bases at J, with 10 bases in the middle. This chain's CDR3 is CASSPANQNIQYF. As DNA, the CDR3 is TGTGCCAGCAGTCCAGCTAACCAAAACATTCAGTACTTC.

This clonotype appeared a few times. V usage is TRBV5-4 and J usage is TRBJ2-1, with D possibly matching TRBD2 (6 bases). V gave up 2 bases and J gave up 5 bases, with 14 bases separating them. Germline assignment: CDR1 SGHNT and CDR2 YYREEE (reference sequence). The CDR3 consists of 15 residues. CDR3 coding DNA: TGTGCCAGCAGCTTCGGGGGAAGGGGTAACAATGAGCAGTTCTTC. As protein: CASSFGGRGNNEQFF. The full variable domain, completed using reference TRBV5-4 and TRBJ2-1, is ETGVTQSPTHLIKTRGQQVTLRCSSQSGHNTVSWYQQALGQGPQFIFQYYREEENGRGNFPPRFSGLQFPNYSSELNVNALELDDSALYLCASSFGGRGNNEQFFGPGTRLTVL.

V is TRBV3-1 and J is TRBJ2-5, with TRBD2 matching over 11 bases. CDR3 length equals 16 residues. The germline V gene has CDR1 LGHDT and CDR2 YNNKEL (reference sequence). Trimming took 0 bases from V and 13 from J; bases not matched to a gene: 13. CDR3 sequence: CASSQDWGTSGRSRYF. The CDR3 region has the DNA TGTGCCAGCAGCCAAGATTGGGGGACTAGCGGACGTTCTAGGTACTTC.

V gene TRBV7-2 combines with J gene TRBJ1-2; 7 nucleotides agree with TRBD1. Germline CDR1 is SGHTA and CDR2 is FQGNSA. CDR3 length: 14 amino acids. J was trimmed by 4 bases and V by 4 bases; bases with no gene match: 6. The CDR3 reads CASSSVQGPYGYTF. The CDR3 nucleotides are TGTGCCAGCAGCTCCGTACAGGGGCCCTATGGCTACACCTTC.

J is TRBJ1-4 and V is TRBV18, with a weak D call TRBD1 (5 bases). V lost 1 base to trimming and J lost 0 bases, with 12 bases between them. This CDR3 has 17 amino acids. Germline loops: CDR1 KGHSH, CDR2 LQKENI. CDR3 protein: CASSPLMQGPTNEKLFF. The CDR3 DNA follows: TGTGCCAGCTCACCACTGATGCAGGGCCCAACTAATGAAAAACTGTTTTTT.

The chain is built from TRBV4-3 and TRBJ2-4, with D possibly being TRBD1 (5 bases). Trimming stripped 0 bases from V and 0 bases from J, with 15 bases between. The CDR3 contains 18 residues. Germline lookup yields CDR1 LGHNA and CDR2 YSLEER. Here the CDR3 DNA reads TGCGCCAGCAGCCAAGATTCCCAGGGCATTCTAGCCAAAAACATTCAGTACTTC. Amino acids: CASSQDSQGILAKNIQYF.

This clonotype was counted a single time. This chain joins TRBV6-1 and TRBJ1-2; D may be TRBD1 (5 bases). The CDR3 has 13 residues. The V and J ends lost 8 bases and 6 bases respectively, with 16 bases between them. Germline V lookup: CDR1 MNHNS, CDR2 SASEGT. CDR3 region: CASPSYRGDGYTF. CDR3 coding DNA: TGTGCCAGCCCGTCCTACCGGGGCGATGGCTACACCTTC.

This clonotype was found many times. The V gene is TRBV6-1, the J gene TRBJ1-5, with TRBD1 identical over 9 bases. V trimming: 3 bases; J trimming: 1 base; junction bases outside the gene matches: 4. Germline V gene sequence: CDR1 MNHNS, CDR2 SASEGT. The CDR3 extends over 16 amino acids. For the CDR3, the DNA is TGTGCCAGCAGTGAGGGGACAGGGAGCAGCAATCAGCCCCAGCATTTT. Its translation is CASSEGTGSSNQPQHF.

The J gene is TRBJ1-5, the V gene TRBV7-9, with TRBD1 identical over 8 bases. The CDR3 sequence is 13 residues long. Trimming at V came to 4 bases and at J to 10 bases, leaving 6 bases not matched to a gene. Germline V lookup: CDR1 SEHNR, CDR2 FQNEAQ (reference sequence). The CDR3 bases are TGTGCCAGCAGCTGGTTACAGGGGGAACCCCAGCATTTT. It codes for CASSWLQGEPQHF.

This sequence joins TRBV29-1 and TRBJ2-3; D not certain. Per the germline V gene, CDR1 is SQVTM and CDR2 is ANQGSEA. Trimming left V 4 bases short and J 1 base short, with 15 bases between. CDR3 length: 15 residues. CDR3 sequence reads: CSVARAPGGTDTQYF. For the CDR3, the DNA is TGCAGCGTTGCCCGAGCCCCCGGAGGCACAGATACGCAGTATTTT.

This clonotype has just a few counts. The chain has TRBV29-1 and TRBJ1-1; D remains ambiguous. V was shortened by 2 bases and J by 7 bases, with 14 bases between the two germline ends. CDR1 is SQVTM and CDR2 is ANQGSEA in the germline V gene. This CDR3 has 13 residues. Here the CDR3 DNA reads TGCAGCGTTGAATTTGGCCTGGGGTTTGAAGCTTTCTTT. This codes for CSVEFGLGFEAFF.